This TCR beta chain was recovered during a study of T cells after yellow fever vaccination. Study-wide background: Each low-cell-number fraction was prepared by means of SMART-Seq v4 Ultra Low Input. Overall study findings and caveats: The study found a weaker secondary response that peaked faster, day 5 versus 15.

TCR cDNA was made by 5'RACE template switching, adding a universal primer site and UMIs. TCRdb redid the calling of the 5' RACE reads with MiXCR, one entry per CDR3 protein. The table lists about 230,000 distinct CDR3 sequences, less than 7.5% of them singletons, with around 1.1% in the top ten. This clonotype was seen ten or more times. Its antigen is not known. This clonotype originated in a man aged 25-45 years who received the YFV17D yellow fever vaccine. The starting material was CD4+ T cells sorted from PBMCs, obtained on the day of the yellow fever booster vaccination.

This CDR3 reads CAIRGAGGKYNEQFF. In DNA, the CDR3 is TGTGCCATCAGGGGGGCGGGAGGGAAATACAATGAGCAGTTCTTC. The rearrangement links TRBV10-3 to TRBJ2-1; 9 bases match TRBD2. The CDR3 has 15 residues. CDR1 and CDR2 (germline): ENHRY, SYGVKD. V lost 6 bases, J lost 4 bases, and 7 bases stayed unmatched.